These T cell receptor beta chains were read from a single sample in a study of T cell repertoires in cytomegalovirus infection. TCRdb re-derived calls from the reads in MiXCR, one entry per CDR3 protein. Counted here are some 450,000 distinct CDR3 sequences, 30% to 40% occurring once; the ten biggest clones make up 12% to 15%. The sample consisted of PBMCs. All receptors derive from a human donor in good health (CMV status not recorded). Some clones in this sample may be carry-over from other donors' samples. The CDR3 runs from the conserved cysteine through the conserved F or W. D genes are given only for firm matches. Size is omitted from some rows. Given values are once, few, many or a class for expanded clones.

d_call: TRBD1; v_call: TRBV12-3/TRBV12-4; clone_size: once; j_call: TRBJ2-7; cdr3_aa: CASRSLTGGSEQYF; cdr3_nt: TGTGCCAGCAGGTCCCTCACAGGGGGCTCCGAGCAGTACTTC
d_call: .; v_call: TRBV7-8; clone_size: .; j_call: TRBJ1-4; cdr3_aa: CASSLVVGEKLFF; cdr3_nt: TGTGCCAGCAGCTTAGTTGTTGGGGAAAAACTGTTTTTT
d_call: TRBD2; v_call: TRBV12-3/TRBV12-4; clone_size: .; j_call: TRBJ2-2; cdr3_aa: CASRPRGGPAGELFF; cdr3_nt: TGTGCCAGCAGACCGCGGGGGGGCCCCGCCGGGGAGCTGTTTTTT
d_call: TRBD1; v_call: TRBV12-3/TRBV12-4; clone_size: .; j_call: TRBJ2-2; cdr3_aa: CASRLGSRGPESNTGELFF; cdr3_nt: TGTGCCAGCAGACTCGGTTCAAGGGGGCCTGAATCGAACACCGGGGAGCTGTTTTTT
d_call: TRBD2; v_call: TRBV7-2; clone_size: many; j_call: TRBJ2-5; cdr3_aa: CASSLDGRGGETQYF; cdr3_nt: TGTGCCAGCAGCTTAGATGGGCGGGGGGGAGAGACCCAGTACTTC
d_call: .; v_call: TRBV6-5; clone_size: .; j_call: TRBJ1-2; cdr3_aa: CASYSGREGSGYTF; cdr3_nt: TGTGCCAGCTACTCCGGCCGGGAGGGGAGCGGCTACACCTTC
d_call: TRBD1; v_call: TRBV19; clone_size: few; j_call: TRBJ1-4; cdr3_aa: CASSIGQGRTNEKLFF; cdr3_nt: TGTGCCAGTAGTATCGGACAGGGGAGAACTAATGAAAAACTGTTTTTT
d_call: .; v_call: TRBV20-1; clone_size: .; j_call: TRBJ1-5; cdr3_aa: CSAGSSNQPQHF; cdr3_nt: TGCAGTGCCGGGTCAAGTAATCAGCCCCAGCATTTT
d_call: .; v_call: TRBV7-9; clone_size: .; j_call: TRBJ1-2; cdr3_aa: CASSLDGKGYTF; cdr3_nt: TGTGCCAGCAGCTTAGACGGAAAGGGCTACACCTTC
d_call: .; v_call: TRBV10-3; clone_size: few; j_call: TRBJ2-5; cdr3_aa: CAISEGGGETQYF; cdr3_nt: TGTGCCATCAGTGAAGGGGGGGGAGAGACCCAGTACTTC
d_call: .; v_call: TRBV4-1; clone_size: .; j_call: TRBJ1-3; cdr3_aa: CASSQGLPGNTIYF; cdr3_nt: TGCGCCAGCAGCCAAGGACTACCTGGAAACACCATATATTTT
d_call: .; v_call: TRBV18; clone_size: .; j_call: TRBJ2-5; cdr3_aa: CASSPGIGETQYF; cdr3_nt: TGTGCCAGCTCACCAGGTATCGGCGAGACCCAGTACTTC
d_call: .; v_call: TRBV6-5; clone_size: .; j_call: TRBJ2-5; cdr3_aa: CASSSRGRCGETQYF; cdr3_nt: TGTGCCAGCAGCTCTCGGGGCAGGTGTGGGGAGACCCAGTACTTC
d_call: .; v_call: TRBV7-3; clone_size: many; j_call: TRBJ2-2; cdr3_aa: CASSYYTGELFF; cdr3_nt: TGTGCCAGCAGCTATTATACCGGGGAGCTGTTTTTT
d_call: .; v_call: TRBV29-1; clone_size: .; j_call: TRBJ2-1; cdr3_aa: CSVAIGDSHNEQFF; cdr3_nt: TGCAGCGTTGCCATTGGGGACTCTCACAATGAGCAGTTCTTC
d_call: TRBD1; v_call: TRBV7-6; clone_size: many; j_call: TRBJ2-3; cdr3_aa: CASSLSNRGSDTQYF; cdr3_nt: TGTGCCAGCAGCTTATCTAACAGGGGGTCGGATACGCAGTATTTT
d_call: .; v_call: TRBV20-1; clone_size: .; j_call: TRBJ2-7; cdr3_aa: CSARVTTYEQYF; cdr3_nt: TGCAGTGCTAGGGTGACAACCTACGAGCAGTACTTC
d_call: .; v_call: TRBV5-4; clone_size: .; j_call: TRBJ1-2; cdr3_aa: CASTGRVRPGYGYTF; cdr3_nt: TGTGCCAGCACCGGACGAGTCCGACCGGGCTATGGCTACACCTTC
d_call: .; v_call: TRBV7-2; clone_size: many; j_call: TRBJ2-7; cdr3_aa: CASSPEGHEQYF; cdr3_nt: TGTGCCAGCAGCCCGGAGGGGCACGAGCAGTACTTC
d_call: .; v_call: TRBV12-3/TRBV12-4; clone_size: .; j_call: TRBJ1-1; cdr3_aa: CASTGEGMNTEAFF; cdr3_nt: TGTGCCAGCACGGGTGAAGGAATGAACACTGAAGCTTTCTTT
d_call: .; v_call: TRBV20-1; clone_size: .; j_call: TRBJ1-5; cdr3_aa: CSSRMVAGSNQPQHF; cdr3_nt: TGCAGTTCACGAATGGTTGCGGGAAGCAATCAGCCCCAGCATTTT
d_call: .; v_call: TRBV7-2; clone_size: few; j_call: TRBJ2-2; cdr3_aa: CASSFSGTLNTGELFF; cdr3_nt: TGTGCCAGCAGCTTCAGTGGGACACTGAACACCGGGGAGCTGTTTTTT
d_call: .; v_call: TRBV6-1; clone_size: few; j_call: TRBJ1-5; cdr3_aa: CASSDPRGRRNQPQHF; cdr3_nt: TGTGCCAGCAGTGACCCCCGGGGTCGGCGCAATCAGCCCCAGCATTTT
d_call: .; v_call: TRBV7-8; clone_size: .; j_call: TRBJ1-5; cdr3_aa: CASSLNLLGTNQPQHF; cdr3_nt: TGTGCCAGCAGCTTAAATTTATTGGGGACTAATCAGCCCCAGCATTTT
d_call: .; v_call: TRBV2; clone_size: few; j_call: TRBJ2-1; cdr3_aa: CASRRETGHNEQFF; cdr3_nt: TGTGCCAGCAGGCGGGAAACAGGTCACAATGAGCAGTTCTTC
d_call: .; v_call: TRBV2; clone_size: few; j_call: TRBJ2-7; cdr3_aa: CASALDSTGFQYF; cdr3_nt: TGTGCCAGCGCACTGGATTCTACGGGTTTCCAGTACTTC
d_call: .; v_call: TRBV4-1; clone_size: .; j_call: TRBJ1-1; cdr3_aa: CASGPVLSAFF; cdr3_nt: TGCGCCAGCGGTCCCGTTCTTAGTGCTTTCTTT
d_call: .; v_call: TRBV12-3/TRBV12-4; clone_size: few; j_call: TRBJ2-3; cdr3_aa: CASSLLRIQSPRSQRADTQYF; cdr3_nt: TGTGCCAGCAGTTTACTGCGGATACAGTCGCCCCGTTCGCAGCGGGCAGATACGCAGTATTTT
d_call: .; v_call: TRBV6-1; clone_size: few; j_call: TRBJ1-1; cdr3_aa: CASSRTTGFAEAFF; cdr3_nt: TGTGCCAGCAGTAGGACGACAGGATTCGCTGAAGCTTTCTTT
d_call: TRBD2; v_call: TRBV28; clone_size: .; j_call: TRBJ2-5; cdr3_aa: CASSKPGTNKETQYF; cdr3_nt: TGTGCCAGCAGCAAACCCGGGACTAACAAAGAGACCCAGTACTTC
d_call: .; v_call: TRBV3-1; clone_size: .; j_call: TRBJ1-5; cdr3_aa: CASSQDPKGQPQHF; cdr3_nt: TGTGCCAGCAGCCAAGATCCGAAGGGACAGCCCCAGCATTTT
d_call: TRBD2; v_call: TRBV7-2; clone_size: .; j_call: TRBJ2-5; cdr3_aa: CASSSDSGGETQYF; cdr3_nt: TGTGCCAGCAGCTCCGATTCGGGGGGGGAGACCCAGTACTTC
d_call: .; v_call: TRBV7-9; clone_size: .; j_call: TRBJ1-2; cdr3_aa: CASSPRSPLDGYTF; cdr3_nt: TGTGCCAGCAGCCCCCGCTCTCCTCTTGATGGCTACACCTTC
d_call: .; v_call: TRBV11-1; clone_size: .; j_call: TRBJ2-1; cdr3_aa: CASSSLQGNNEQFF; cdr3_nt: TGTGCCAGCAGCTCGCTACAGGGAAACAATGAGCAGTTCTTC
d_call: TRBD2; v_call: TRBV6-1; clone_size: few; j_call: TRBJ2-5; cdr3_aa: CASRRGASGGYQETQYF; cdr3_nt: TGTGCCAGCAGGAGGGGGGCTAGCGGGGGCTACCAAGAGACCCAGTACTTC
d_call: .; v_call: TRBV19; clone_size: .; j_call: TRBJ1-6; cdr3_aa: CASSTGLLGPLHF; cdr3_nt: TGTGCCAGTAGCACGGGACTCCTAGGACCCCTCCACTTT
d_call: TRBD1; v_call: TRBV6-1; clone_size: .; j_call: TRBJ1-2; cdr3_aa: CASTHQGDYGYTF; cdr3_nt: TGTGCCAGCACCCACCAGGGGGATTATGGCTACACCTTC
d_call: .; v_call: TRBV28; clone_size: .; j_call: TRBJ2-6; cdr3_aa: CASTKAVTLSGANVLTF; cdr3_nt: TGTGCCAGCACCAAGGCGGTTACACTCTCTGGGGCCAACGTCCTGACTTTC
d_call: .; v_call: TRBV19; clone_size: few; j_call: TRBJ1-6; cdr3_aa: CASSRQSYNSPLHF; cdr3_nt: TGTGCCAGTAGTCGACAGTCCTATAATTCACCCCTCCACTTT
d_call: TRBD2; v_call: TRBV24-1; clone_size: .; j_call: TRBJ2-1; cdr3_aa: CATSDPTLSGGDNEQLF; cdr3_nt: TGTGCCACCAGTGACCCGACCTTAAGCGGGGGGGACAATGAGCAGTTATTC
d_call: TRBD1; v_call: TRBV28; clone_size: many; j_call: TRBJ1-5; cdr3_aa: CASSFSSGGGLNQPQHF; cdr3_nt: TGTGCCAGCAGTTTTTCCTCAGGGGGGGGGCTGAATCAGCCCCAGCATTTT
d_call: .; v_call: TRBV7-2; clone_size: many; j_call: TRBJ1-2; cdr3_aa: CASSLGQGGRYGYTF; cdr3_nt: TGTGCCAGCAGCTTAGGCCAGGGTGGTCGGTATGGCTACACCTTC
d_call: .; v_call: TRBV7-6; clone_size: many; j_call: TRBJ1-6; cdr3_aa: CASSLNVANSPLHF; cdr3_nt: TGTGCCAGCAGCTTAAACGTAGCAAATTCACCCCTCCACTTT